This T cell receptor (beta chain) stems from a study of T cell repertoires in cytomegalovirus infection. Whole-study context: Use of recently identified HLA-C-restricted and well-studied HLA-B-restricted CMV epitopes was part of the study. Public TCR beta signatures provided an indication of both CMV infection and a matching HLA type.

CDR3 length: 13 residues. Germline assignment: CDR1 SNHLY and CDR2 FYNNEI. The V end was cut by 6 bases, the J end by 4 bases, with 12 bases between. A word on this clonotype: Antigen: not known.

Study-wide results and limits: Clonotype analysis showed dominance of the ex vivo response by HLA-C-restricted CMV-specific TCR beta clonotypes. Frequencies of public TCR beta families were cumulated, and this identified carriers of CMV plus the relevant HLA.

Using its own MiXCR run on the reads, TCRdb lists one record per CDR3 protein. The profile covers hundreds of thousands of distinct CDR3 sequences, with under 45% appearing a single time and about 41% taken by the ten largest. This chain joins TRBV2 and TRBJ1-2; no definite D call. This sample comprised cultured PBMCs, obtained from culture after CMV antigen stimulation. The TCR originated in a human donor in good health (CMV status not recorded). Some clones in this sample may be carry-over from other donors' samples. The DNA for the CDR3 is TGTGCCAGCAGGGAGGAAACGGCCTATGGCTACACCTTC. Translating it yields CASREETAYGYTF.